These 2 T cell receptor beta chains were sequenced from one sample in a study of blood T cell repertoires in COVID-19. The method was immunoSEQ multiplex PCR; TCRdb's version includes in-frame clones alone and lacks a portion of them. The sample yields approximately 80,000 clones, 82% seen once. The sample comprised peripheral blood. Receptors originate from a man aged 55-75 years with acute or convalescent COVID-19.

V gene TRBV27 combines with J gene TRBJ2-4; TRBD1 agrees at 7 bases. The CDR3 is made up of 14 amino acids. CDR1 MNHEY and CDR2 SMNVEV come from the germline V gene (reference sequence). With 3 bases clipped from V and 8 bases from J, the junction kept 7 bases outside the gene matches. The CDR3 spells CASSFKGADDIQYF. CDR3 nucleotide sequence: TGTGCCAGCAGTTTTAAGGGGGCGGATGACATTCAGTACTTC.

This CDR3 is CATKTTDSYNEQFF. In DNA form, the CDR3 reads TGTGCCACCAAGACAACCGACTCCTACAATGAGCAGTTCTTC. The gene calls are TRBV2 and TRBJ2-1; D is unresolved. CDR3 length equals 14 residues. Trimming stripped 10 bases from V and 0 bases from J, with 13 bases between. CDR1 and CDR2 (germline): SNHLY, FYNNEI.